This T cell receptor beta chain is from a study of OX40 agonist ivuxolimab in advanced cancers. Findings of the study overall: Low normalized T-cell clonal expansion also characterized some of the nonresponders. Dose levels from 0.1 to 3.0 mg/kg saw CD4+ and CD8+ blood T cells expand clonally by week 6. It was not determined which antigens were specifically recognized by the peripheral T cells that had undergone clonal expansion.

Cycle 7 day 1, cycle 4 day 1, and baseline were the timepoints at which blood was sampled. Note on this clone: What it binds is not known.

Assay used: immunoSEQ multiplex PCR; TCRdb lists only in-frame clones, some missing. The sample consists of around 53,000 clones, around nine tenths of them appearing once. V lost 1 base and J lost 0; bases outside the gene matches: 2. This CDR3 region has 15 residues. Looked up from germline, CDR1 is MGHRA and CDR2 is YSYEKL. This chain uses TRBV4-1 with TRBJ2-5, with 7 bases fitting TRBD2. The sample consisted of CD4+ or CD8+ T cells sorted from blood, taken in a trial of the OX40 agonist ivuxolimab. This TCR was sampled from an adult with an advanced solid tumor such as melanoma, head and neck, liver or kidney cancer. In DNA, the CDR3 is TGCGCCAGCAGCCAAGGCGGGGGACACCAAGAGACCCAGTACTTC. Its translation: CASSQGGGHQETQYF.